The clone carrying this T cell receptor beta chain has more than one count but fewer than ten. Its antigen is undetermined. The CDR3 extends over 15 amino acids. V lost 1 base and J lost 4, with 13 bases in between. Germline V gene sequence: CDR1 SGHDT, CDR2 YYEEEE. This sample was taken from a study of radiotherapy plus CTLA-4 blockade in lung cancer. Whole-study results and caveats: TCR clones originating in tumors grew in number in blood after radiotherapy plus ipilimumab. Reports identified early blood T cell clone dynamics, with interferon-beta, as the best response predictor.

Ipilimumab CTLA-4 blockade and focal radiation were given to patients with chemo-refractory metastatic non-small-cell lung cancer. Profiled with immunoSEQ multiplex PCR; TCRdb holds only in-frame clones, not every one. The data show 81,000 or so clones, 60% to 85% seen once. The chain combines TRBV5-6 with TRBJ2-3; D may be TRBD2 (5 bases). The TCR originated in a human donor with non-small cell lung cancer whose response to radiotherapy plus ipilimumab could not be evaluated. Some clones in this sample may be carry-over from other donors' samples. This specimen consisted of peripheral blood, obtained from a patient treated with radiotherapy plus ipilimumab. This chain's CDR3 is CASSLTGIGADTQYF. In nucleotides, the CDR3 is TGTGCCAGCAGCTTGACCGGGATCGGGGCAGATACGCAGTATTTT.